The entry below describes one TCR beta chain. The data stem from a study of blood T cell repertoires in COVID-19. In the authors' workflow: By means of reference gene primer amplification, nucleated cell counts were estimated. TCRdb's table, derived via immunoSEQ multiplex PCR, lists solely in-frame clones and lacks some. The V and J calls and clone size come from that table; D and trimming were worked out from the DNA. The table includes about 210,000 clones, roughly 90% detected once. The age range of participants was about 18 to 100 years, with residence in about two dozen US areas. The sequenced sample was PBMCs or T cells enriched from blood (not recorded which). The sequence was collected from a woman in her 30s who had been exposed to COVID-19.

CDR3 protein: CASRIRPGTGGQAYF. The CDR3 coding sequence is TGTGCCAGCAGGATCCGTCCGGGGACAGGGGGACAGGCGTACTTC. The gene calls are TRBV5-6 and TRBJ2-7; TRBD1 agrees at 11 bases. The germline V gene has CDR1 SGHDT and CDR2 YYEEEE. CDR3 length: 15 amino acids. The J segment lost 12 bases and the V segment lost 5 bases, leaving 16 bases of the junction unmatched.